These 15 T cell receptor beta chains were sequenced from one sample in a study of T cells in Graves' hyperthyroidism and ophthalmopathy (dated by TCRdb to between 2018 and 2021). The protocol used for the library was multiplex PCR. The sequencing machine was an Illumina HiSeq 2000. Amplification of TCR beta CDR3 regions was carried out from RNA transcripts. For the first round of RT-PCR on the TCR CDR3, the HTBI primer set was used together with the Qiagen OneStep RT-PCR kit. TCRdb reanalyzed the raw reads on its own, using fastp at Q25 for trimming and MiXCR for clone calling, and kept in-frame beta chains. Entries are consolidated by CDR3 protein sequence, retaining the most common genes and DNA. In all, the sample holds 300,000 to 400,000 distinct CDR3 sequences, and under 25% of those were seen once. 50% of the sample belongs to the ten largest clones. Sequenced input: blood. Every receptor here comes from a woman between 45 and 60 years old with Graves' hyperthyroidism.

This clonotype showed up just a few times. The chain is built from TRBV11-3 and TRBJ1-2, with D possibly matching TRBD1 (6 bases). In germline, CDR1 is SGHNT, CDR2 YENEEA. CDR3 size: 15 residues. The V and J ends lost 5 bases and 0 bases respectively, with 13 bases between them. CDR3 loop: CASSDGQPPNYGYTF. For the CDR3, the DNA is TGTGCCAGCAGCGATGGACAGCCCCCTAACTATGGCTACACCTTC.

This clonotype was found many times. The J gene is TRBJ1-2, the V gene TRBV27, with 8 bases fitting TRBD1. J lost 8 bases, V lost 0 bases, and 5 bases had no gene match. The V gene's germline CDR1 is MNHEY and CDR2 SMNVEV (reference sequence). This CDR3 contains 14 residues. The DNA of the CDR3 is TGTGCCAGCAGTTTATCACGGACAGGGAAGGGCTACACCTTC. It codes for CASSLSRTGKGYTF.

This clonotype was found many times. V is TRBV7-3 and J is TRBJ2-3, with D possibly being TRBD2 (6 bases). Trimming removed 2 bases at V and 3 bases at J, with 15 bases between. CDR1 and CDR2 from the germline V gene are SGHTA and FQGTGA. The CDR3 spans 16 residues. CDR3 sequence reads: CASSLWGDSRTDTQYF. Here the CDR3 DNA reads TGTGCCAGCAGCTTATGGGGGGACTCGAGGACAGATACGCAGTATTTT.

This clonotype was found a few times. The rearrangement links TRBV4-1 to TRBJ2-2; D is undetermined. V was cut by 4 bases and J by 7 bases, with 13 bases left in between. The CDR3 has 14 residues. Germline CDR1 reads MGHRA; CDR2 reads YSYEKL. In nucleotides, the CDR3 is TGCGCCAGCAGCCCAAGGGCCCAGATCGGGGAGCTGTTTTTT. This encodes CASSPRAQIGELFF.

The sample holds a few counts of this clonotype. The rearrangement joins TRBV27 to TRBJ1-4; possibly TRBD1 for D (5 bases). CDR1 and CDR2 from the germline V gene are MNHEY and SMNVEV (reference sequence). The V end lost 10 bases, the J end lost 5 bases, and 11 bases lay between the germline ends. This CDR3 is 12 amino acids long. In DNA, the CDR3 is TGTGCCACGGGGCGGGAAAATGAAAAACTGTTTTTT. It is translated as CATGRENEKLFF.

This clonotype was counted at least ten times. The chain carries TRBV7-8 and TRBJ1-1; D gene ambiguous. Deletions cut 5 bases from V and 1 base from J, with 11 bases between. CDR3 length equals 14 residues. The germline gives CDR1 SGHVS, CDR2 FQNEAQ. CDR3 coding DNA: TGTGCCAGCAGCCTACCCGTTGGGAACACTGAAGCTTTCTTT. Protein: CASSLPVGNTEAFF.

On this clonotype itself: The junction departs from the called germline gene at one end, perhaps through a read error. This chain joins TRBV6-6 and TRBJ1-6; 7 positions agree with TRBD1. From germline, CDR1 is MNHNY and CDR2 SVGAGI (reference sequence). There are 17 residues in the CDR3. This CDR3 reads CVSSYSTGSSYNSPLHF. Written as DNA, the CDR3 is TGTGTCAGCAGTTACTCGACAGGGAGCTCCTATAATTCACCCCTCCACTTT.

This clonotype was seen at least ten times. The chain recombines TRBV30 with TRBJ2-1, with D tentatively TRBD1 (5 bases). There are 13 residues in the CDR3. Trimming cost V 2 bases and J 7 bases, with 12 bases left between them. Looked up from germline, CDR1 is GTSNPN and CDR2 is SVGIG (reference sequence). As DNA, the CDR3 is TGTGCCTGGAGTCAGGGTGTTTGGAATGAGCAGTTCTTC. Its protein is CAWSQGVWNEQFF.

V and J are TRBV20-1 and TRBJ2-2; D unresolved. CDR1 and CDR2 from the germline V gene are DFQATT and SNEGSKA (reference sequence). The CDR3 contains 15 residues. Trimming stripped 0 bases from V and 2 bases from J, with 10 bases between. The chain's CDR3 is CSARDLRRNTGELFF. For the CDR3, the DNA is TGCAGTGCTAGAGATTTGCGGAGAAACACCGGGGAGCTGTTTTTT.

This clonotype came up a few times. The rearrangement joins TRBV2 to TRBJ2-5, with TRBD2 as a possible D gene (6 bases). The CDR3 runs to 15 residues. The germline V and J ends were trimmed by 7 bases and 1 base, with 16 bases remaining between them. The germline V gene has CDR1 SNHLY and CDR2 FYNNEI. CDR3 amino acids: CASILREVPQETQYF. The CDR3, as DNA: TGTGCCAGCATTCTAAGGGAGGTCCCCCAAGAGACCCAGTACTTC.

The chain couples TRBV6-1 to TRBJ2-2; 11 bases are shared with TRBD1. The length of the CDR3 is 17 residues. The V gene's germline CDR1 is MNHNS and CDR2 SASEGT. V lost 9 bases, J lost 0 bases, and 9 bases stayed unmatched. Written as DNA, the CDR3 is TGTGCCAGATACCGGGACAGGGGGGCTTCGAACACCGGGGAGCTGTTTTTT. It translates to CARYRDRGASNTGELFF.

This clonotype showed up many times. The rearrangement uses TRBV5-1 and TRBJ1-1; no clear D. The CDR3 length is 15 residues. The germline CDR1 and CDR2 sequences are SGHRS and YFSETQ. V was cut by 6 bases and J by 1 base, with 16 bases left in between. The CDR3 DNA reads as TGCGCCAGCACCAAGAGCGCCGGTCCGAACACTGAAGCTTTCTTT. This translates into CASTKSAGPNTEAFF. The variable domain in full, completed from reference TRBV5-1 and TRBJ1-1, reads KAGVTQTPRYLIKTRGQQVTLSCSPISGHRSVSWYQQTPGQGLQFLFEYFSETQRNKGNFPGRFSGRQFSNSRSEMNVSTLELGDSALYLCASTKSAGPNTEAFFGQGTRLTVV.

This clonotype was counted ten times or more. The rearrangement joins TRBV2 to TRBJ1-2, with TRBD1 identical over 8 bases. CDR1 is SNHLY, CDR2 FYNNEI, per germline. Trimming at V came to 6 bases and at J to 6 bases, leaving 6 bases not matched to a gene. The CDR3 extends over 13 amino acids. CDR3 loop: CASRSDRGHGYTF. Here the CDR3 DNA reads TGTGCCAGCAGATCCGACAGGGGCCATGGCTACACCTTC.

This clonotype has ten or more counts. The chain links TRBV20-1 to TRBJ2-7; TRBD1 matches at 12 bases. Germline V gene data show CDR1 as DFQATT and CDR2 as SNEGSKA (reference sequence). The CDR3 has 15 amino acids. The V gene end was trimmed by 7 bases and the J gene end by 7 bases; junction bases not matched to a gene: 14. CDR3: CSVTTPGTGGVEQYF. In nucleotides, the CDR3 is TGCAGTGTTACGACCCCCGGGACAGGGGGCGTTGAGCAGTACTTC.

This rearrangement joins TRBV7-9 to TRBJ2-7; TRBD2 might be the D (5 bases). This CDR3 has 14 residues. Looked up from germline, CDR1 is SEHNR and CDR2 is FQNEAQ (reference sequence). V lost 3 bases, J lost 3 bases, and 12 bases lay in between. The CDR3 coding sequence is TGTGCCAGCAGCTTTAGCGCCCTAAGCTACGAGCAGTACTTC. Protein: CASSFSALSYEQYF.